This T cell receptor beta chain was identified in a study of cytomegalovirus exposure and HLA in healthy donors. Study background: According to later analysis, the same platform produced the 120 or so validation and several hundred first-cohort repertoires. Broader study findings: TCR beta chains numbering approximately 150 were designated cytomegalovirus-associated. Most TCR sequences proved rare, with some public TCRs found in many donors.

CDR1 MGHDK and CDR2 SYGVNS come from the germline V gene. There are 14 residues in the CDR3. V was clipped by 8 bases and J by 2 bases, with 15 bases between them. Turning to this clone: Antigen specificity is unknown.

The repertoire was sequenced with immunoSEQ multiplex PCR; TCRdb's copy has only in-frame clones and lacks some. The sample yields 90,000 to 130,000 clones, roughly 87% seen once. J is TRBJ2-5 and V is TRBV25-1; D perhaps matches TRBD2 (6 bases). The receptor was isolated from a young woman in good health and CMV-seronegative. Sequences were obtained from PBMCs. Here the CDR3 reads CASAPPGLQETQYF. The CDR3 region has the DNA TGTGCCAGCGCACCACCGGGACTTCAAGAGACCCAGTACTTC.